This record looks at one T cell receptor (beta chain) sequence and its context. In the study's own analysis: Using reference gene primer amplification, nucleated cell counts were estimated. Method: immunoSEQ multiplex PCR; TCRdb's copy keeps in-frame clones and lacks some. V and J calls and clone size are given by that table; D and trimming were obtained from the DNA. The table includes about 150,000 clones, approximately 82% detected once. This sample was taken from a study of blood T cell repertoires in COVID-19. The CDR3 covers 15 residues. Germline CDR1 reads SGHNT; CDR2 reads YYREEE (reference sequence). V was pared by 6 bases and J by 5 bases, with 20 bases between.

Sample: peripheral blood. The chain links TRBV5-4 to TRBJ1-2; D is unclear. The sequence came from a woman aged 50 to 65 with acute or convalescent COVID-19. The CDR3, as DNA: TGTGCCAGCAACGCAGAGCTCGGGTCCGGGTATGGCTACACCTTC. It encodes CASNAELGSGYGYTF.